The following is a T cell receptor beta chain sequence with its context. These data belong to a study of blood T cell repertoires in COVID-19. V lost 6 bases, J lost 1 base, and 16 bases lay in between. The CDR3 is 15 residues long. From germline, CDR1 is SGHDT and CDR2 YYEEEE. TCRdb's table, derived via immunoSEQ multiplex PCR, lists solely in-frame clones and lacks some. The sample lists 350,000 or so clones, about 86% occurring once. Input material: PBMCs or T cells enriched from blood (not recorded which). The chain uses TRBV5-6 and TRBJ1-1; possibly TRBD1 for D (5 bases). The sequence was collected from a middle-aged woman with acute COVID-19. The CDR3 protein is CASIPMGLPNTEAFF. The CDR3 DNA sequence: TGTGCCAGCATCCCTATGGGACTGCCGAACACTGAAGCTTTCTTT. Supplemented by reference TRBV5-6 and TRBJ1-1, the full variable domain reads DAGVTQSPTHLIKTRGQQVTLRCSPKSGHDTVSWYQQALGQGPQFIFQYYEEEERQRGNFPDRFSGHQFPNYSSELNVNALLLGDSALYLCASIPMGLPNTEAFFGQGTRLTVV.